The entry below describes one T cell receptor beta chain. Profiled with immunoSEQ multiplex PCR; TCRdb holds only in-frame clones, not every one. The sample gives 130,000 or so clones, about 95% of which show up once; roughly 0.45% is in the top ten. The CDR3 is made up of 16 amino acids. After removal of 2 bases from V and 6 bases from J, the junction contained 3 bases not matched to a gene. CDR1 is SGHNT and CDR2 is YYREEE in the germline V gene (reference sequence). The sample originates from a study of T cell changes during pregnancy in multiple sclerosis. The TCR originated in a female donor with multiple sclerosis, enrolled in a pregnancy study. The source was peripheral blood, collected after pregnancy. The chain uses TRBV5-4 and TRBJ1-6; 12 bases agree with TRBD1. This chain's CDR3 is CASSFRDRGRNSPLHF. CDR3 DNA sequence: TGTGCCAGCAGCTTCCGGGACAGGGGGCGTAATTCACCCCTCCACTTT.